This T cell receptor (beta chain) was profiled in a study of spatial heterogeneity in lung cancer. Turning to the study itself: Tumor-region TCR transcript counts correlated strongly with a T cell module score from matched bulk RNA-seq. Study-wide findings and caveats: Expanded TCRs that were ubiquitous or regional had counts tracking ubiquitous and regional nonsynonymous mutations, respectively. The number of expanded tumor alpha and beta chains correlated with mutation number.

Trimming stripped 0 bases from V and 10 bases from J, with 15 bases between. Germline CDR1 is SGHVS and CDR2 is FNYEAQ. The CDR3 sequence is 15 residues long. This clonotype was found many times. Its cognate antigen is unknown. Time point meaning: sample taken at primary tumor resection. There were 65 or so donors, all of them untreated patients with early-stage non-small cell lung cancer. TCRdb reprocessed the 5' RACE reads via MiXCR and lists one record per CDR3 protein. The table records about 22,000 distinct CDR3 sequences, 8.8% of them present only once. Source: lung tumor tissue, taken at surgery. V gene TRBV7-6 combines with J gene TRBJ1-4; D call uncertain. The origin of this receptor is a male donor with early-stage non-small cell lung cancer. The CDR3 DNA sequence: TGTGCCAGCAGCTTAGCGCACACAGAGGGTGGAAAACTGTTTTTT. This encodes CASSLAHTEGGKLFF.